This T cell receptor beta chain was obtained from a study of T cells in Graves' hyperthyroidism and ophthalmopathy. Overall study results and limits: Clonotypes that were expanded in thyroid above 0.001 mostly appeared in blood too.

Amplified TCR beta CDR3 regions came from RNA transcripts. HTBI primers were the set used in a first-round RT-PCR of the TCR CDR3. TCRdb re-called the multiplex PCR reads through MiXCR, storing one row per CDR3 protein. The table shows approximately 590,000 distinct CDR3 sequences, with approximately 15% occurring only once. On this clonotype: Its antigen remains unknown.

This TCR was recovered from a woman aged 25 to 39 with Graves' hyperthyroidism. Sequenced: blood.

The chain's CDR3 is CATSDLSGRNAGELFF. CDR3 nucleotide sequence: TGTGCCACCAGTGACCTTAGCGGGAGAAACGCCGGGGAGCTGTTTTTT. The chain is built from TRBV24-1 and TRBJ2-2, with TRBD2 matching 9 bases. The germline gives CDR1 KGHDR, CDR2 SFDVKD. With 4 bases clipped from V and 6 bases from J, the junction kept 8 bases outside the gene matches. The CDR3 has 16 residues.